This T cell receptor beta chain stems from a study of OX40 agonist ivuxolimab in advanced cancers. V was pared by 6 bases and J by 0 bases, with 6 bases of the junction left unmatched. Germline V gene data show CDR1 as MDHEN and CDR2 as SYDVKM. This CDR3 is built from 16 residues. Clones were read by immunoSEQ multiplex PCR, and TCRdb kept only the in-frame ones, dropping some. Here the sample spans about 46,000 clones, approximately 91% being singletons. The origin of this receptor is an adult with an advanced solid tumor such as melanoma, head and neck, liver or kidney cancer. The chain couples TRBV28 to TRBJ2-3, with TRBD2 matching 10 bases. Sequencing used CD4+ or CD8+ T cells sorted from blood, obtained in a trial of the OX40 agonist ivuxolimab. Here the CDR3 reads CASSRILAGSTDTQYF. The CDR3 nucleotides read TGTGCCAGCAGCCGGATACTAGCGGGGAGCACAGATACGCAGTATTTT. Together with reference TRBV28 and TRBJ2-3, the CDR3 gives the full variable domain: DVKVTQSSRYLVKRTGEKVFLECVQDMDHENMFWYRQDPGLGLRLIYFSYDVKMKEKGDIPEGYSVSREKKERFSLILESASTNQTSMYLCASSRILAGSTDTQYFGPGTRLTVL.